Below, 19 T cell receptor beta chains from the same sample are listed, as sequenced in a study of blood T cell repertoires in COVID-19. The table came from immunoSEQ multiplex PCR; TCRdb's copy has only in-frame clones and leaves some out. The repertoire holds under 250,000 clones, with around 86% as singletons. Sequencing used PBMCs or T cells enriched from blood (not recorded which). These receptors were collected from a man aged 35 to 55 who had recovered from COVID-19.

J is TRBJ1-5 and V is TRBV6-1, with TRBD1 as a possible D gene (5 bases). This CDR3 spans 15 amino acids. Germline CDR1 and CDR2: MNHNS and SASEGT. V was cut by 1 base and J by 2 bases, with 9 bases left in between. CDR3 in DNA: TGTGCCAGCAGTGAAGGGGTAGGGGGCAATCAGCCCCAGCATTTT. It encodes CASSEGVGGNQPQHF.

The chain couples TRBV11-2 to TRBJ1-6; 10 bases line up with TRBD1. V shed 2 bases and J 9 bases; nucleotides not matched to a gene: 4. Germline-derived CDR1 and CDR2 are SGHAT and FQNNGV. CDR3 size: 15 residues. The CDR3 region is CASSLQGQGTSPLHF. In DNA form, the CDR3 reads TGTGCCAGCAGCTTACAGGGACAGGGGACTTCACCCCTCCACTTT.

V gene TRBV7-5 combines with J gene TRBJ1-5; the table's D call TRBD1 went unverified against the DNA. TRBV7-5 is a pseudogene. This CDR3 is 14 amino acids long. CDR3 sequence: CVRSLRQFIKPQHF. CDR3 in DNA: TGTGTCAGAAGCCTGCGACAGTTTATCAAGCCCCAGCATTTT.

The J gene is TRBJ2-5, the V gene TRBV19; weak D call: TRBD1 (6 bases). V lost 5 bases, J lost 0 bases, and 13 bases lay in between. This CDR3 has 15 residues. The germline V gene has CDR1 LNHDA and CDR2 SQIVND (reference sequence). The chain's CDR3 is CASSPDSWYQETQYF. The CDR3 DNA reads as TGTGCCAGTAGTCCGGACAGTTGGTACCAAGAGACCCAGTACTTC.

V is TRBV3-1 (or the pseudogene TRBV3-2) and J is TRBJ2-7; 7 bases fit TRBD2. Germline V gives CDR1 LGHDT, CDR2 YNNKEL (reference sequence). This CDR3 region has 18 residues. V was clipped by 4 bases and J by 9 bases; unmatched bases: 24. The CDR3 sequence: CASSPDSGAPVSLMWQYF. The DNA for the CDR3 is TGTGCCAGCAGCCCCGACAGCGGGGCGCCAGTTTCTTTGATGTGGCAGTACTTC.

The chain recombines TRBV28 with TRBJ2-2; D remains unclear. The CDR3 consists of 13 residues. CDR1 MDHEN and CDR2 SYDVKM come from the germline V gene. The V end lost 5 bases, the J end lost 5 bases, and 9 bases lay between the germline ends. CDR3 sequence reads: CASSIVTTGELFF. For the CDR3, the DNA is TGTGCCAGCAGTATTGTCACAACCGGGGAGCTGTTTTTT.

The V gene is TRBV3-1 (or the pseudogene TRBV3-2), the J gene TRBJ2-2, with 8 bases that match TRBD2. This CDR3 region has 14 residues. Germline V gene lookup returns CDR1 LGHDT and CDR2 YNNKEL (reference sequence). The junction had 6 bases not matched to a gene; V was cut back by 5 bases and J by 7 bases. The CDR3 DNA follows: TGTGCCAGCAGCACGGCGGGGGGAGGCGGGGAGCTGTTTTTT. Amino acids: CASSTAGGGGELFF.

V and J are TRBV19 and TRBJ2-1, with 13 bases lining up with TRBD2. With V trimmed by 5 bases and J by 7 bases, 8 bases remained unmatched. The CDR3 is made up of 16 amino acids. The V gene's germline CDR1 is LNHDA and CDR2 SQIVND (reference sequence). CDR3 residues: CASSQITSGGANEQFF. The DNA of the CDR3 is TGTGCCAGTAGTCAAATCACTAGCGGGGGGGCAAATGAGCAGTTCTTC. Drawing the rest from reference TRBV19 and TRBJ2-1, the complete variable domain is DGGITQSPKYLFRKEGQNVTLSCEQNLNHDAMYWYRQDPGQGLRLIYYSQIVNDFQKGDIAEGYSVSREKKESFPLTVTSAQKNPTAFYLCASSQITSGGANEQFFGPGTRLTVL.

This clone appeared a few times. J is TRBJ2-3 and V is TRBV5-1; 9 positions match TRBD2. Germline V gene lookup returns CDR1 SGHRS and CDR2 YFSETQ. This CDR3 region has 16 residues. Trimming cost V 0 bases and J 0 bases; bases outside gene matches: 2. CDR3 region: CASSLVTSGSTDTQYF. CDR3 DNA sequence: TGCGCCAGCAGCTTGGTTACTAGCGGGAGCACAGATACGCAGTATTTT.

V is TRBV28 and J is TRBJ2-7; TRBD1 aligns across 7 bases. There are 13 residues in the CDR3. Trimming took 4 bases from V and 2 from J; bases not matched to a gene: 2. The germline V gene encodes CDR1 MDHEN and CDR2 SYDVKM. The CDR3 coding sequence is TGTGCCAGCAGTTCGGGACAGCCCTACGAGCAGTACTTC. It specifies CASSSGQPYEQYF. The complete variable domain, with remaining parts taken from reference TRBV28 and TRBJ2-7, reads DVKVTQSSRYLVKRTGEKVFLECVQDMDHENMFWYRQDPGLGLRLIYFSYDVKMKEKGDIPEGYSVSREKKERFSLILESASTNQTSMYLCASSSGQPYEQYFGPGTRLTVT.

This clone has only a few counts. V and J are TRBV7-9 and TRBJ1-1, with D unresolved. V lost 6 bases, J lost 2 bases, and 13 bases lay in between. Germline CDR1 SEHNR, CDR2 FQNEAQ (reference sequence). The CDR3 spans 14 residues. CDR3 protein: CASSPGGLNTEAFF. Written as DNA, the CDR3 is TGTGCCAGCAGTCCCGGCGGCCTTAACACTGAAGCTTTCTTT.

The J gene is TRBJ1-2, the V gene TRBV29-1, with D possibly TRBD1 on 6 matching bases. CDR1 SQVTM and CDR2 ANQGSEA come from the germline V gene. The CDR3 consists of 14 residues. V was pared by 4 bases and J by 2 bases, with 14 bases between. CDR3 DNA sequence: TGCAGCGTTGTTAAGGGGGACGGAAACTATGGCTACACCTTC. Residues: CSVVKGDGNYGYTF.

The chain recombines TRBV3-1 (or the pseudogene TRBV3-2) with TRBJ2-7; 7 bases map to TRBD1. This CDR3 spans 16 amino acids. CDR1 and CDR2 (germline): LGHDT, YNNKEL (reference sequence). The J segment lost 11 bases and the V segment lost 4 bases, leaving 20 bases of the junction unmatched. The CDR3 here is CASSPTVDRVGYREYF. The CDR3 region has the DNA TGTGCCAGCAGCCCAACCGTTGACAGGGTGGGGTACAGGGAGTACTTC.

The V and J genes are TRBV9 and TRBJ1-2, with a weak D call TRBD1 (5 bases). V lost 2 bases and J 8 bases, leaving 16 bases between the germline ends. CDR1 is SGDLS and CDR2 is YYNGEE in the germline V gene. This CDR3 comprises 14 residues. The CDR3 DNA reads TGTGCCAGCAGCGTGGGGGACTACCAAGGCGGCTACACCTTC. This encodes CASSVGDYQGGYTF.

The chain recombines TRBV19 with TRBJ1-2; D remains unclear. CDR3 length equals 15 residues. V was clipped by 0 bases and J by 2 bases, with 10 bases between them. Germline V gives CDR1 LNHDA, CDR2 SQIVND (reference sequence). The CDR3 bases are TGTGCCAGTAGTATAGACGCGGTGTTAAACTATGGCTACACCTTC. Translation: CASSIDAVLNYGYTF.

Ten or more counts support this clone. The V gene is TRBV30, the J gene TRBJ2-2; a possible D gene is TRBD1 (6 bases). CDR1 and CDR2 (germline): GTSNPN, SVGIG (reference sequence). Trimming took 2 bases from V and 6 from J, leaving 19 bases between them. The CDR3 runs 16 residues. The CDR3 loop reads CAWSSLGHKGAGELFF. In DNA, the CDR3 is TGTGCCTGGAGTTCGTTGGGACATAAGGGAGCCGGGGAGCTGTTTTTT.

The chain recombines TRBV27 with TRBJ2-5, with D tentatively TRBD1 (6 bases). Germline CDR1 is MNHEY and CDR2 is SMNVEV (reference sequence). The CDR3 loop spans 15 amino acids. The germline V and J ends were trimmed by 5 bases and 4 bases, with 17 bases remaining between them. The CDR3 here is CASSPRGRGGETQYF. CDR3 DNA sequence: TGTGCCAGCAGTCCCAGGGGCCGAGGAGGAGAGACCCAGTACTTC.

The chain links TRBV15 to TRBJ2-5; 8 bases match TRBD1. This CDR3 comprises 16 residues. Unmatched junction bases numbered 13, after V lost 5 bases and J lost 5 bases. From germline, CDR1 is LNHNV and CDR2 YYDKDF (reference sequence). The CDR3 here is CATSLIMTGETETQYF. The CDR3 nucleotides are TGTGCCACCAGCCTTATTATGACAGGGGAAACGGAGACCCAGTACTTC.

CDR3: CAISEARQVGHQETQYF. As DNA, the CDR3 is TGTGCCATCAGTGAGGCCCGACAGGTGGGGCATCAAGAGACCCAGTACTTC. The chain links TRBV10-3 to TRBJ2-5; D is perhaps TRBD1 (6 bases). Germline V gene sequence: CDR1 ENHRY, CDR2 SYGVKD. Between the trimmed V and J ends, which lost 2 bases and 2 bases, there was a span of 18 bases. This CDR3 spans 17 amino acids.